This T cell receptor (beta chain) was identified during a study of spatial heterogeneity in lung cancer. Study summary: Every unique TCR and UMI combination, on average, appeared more than ten times in raw reads.

Broader study findings: Estimated coverage of tumor T cells was approximately 7.2% for alpha and 11% to 15% for beta chains. Tracking of tumor mutation counts was seen in expanded intratumoral alpha and beta TCR counts.

This sample's time point: sample taken at primary tumor resection. Tumor, nontumor lung or frozen PBMC supplied whole RNA that was sequenced unsorted. TCR cDNA molecules each had a unique molecular identifier. Each CDR3 protein gets one entry after TCRdb re-called the 5' RACE reads with MiXCR. This table has 3,000 or so distinct CDR3 sequences, around 12% appearing once. Per germline, CDR1 SGHRS and CDR2 YFSETQ. V shed 5 bases, J shed 4 bases, and the junction held 7 bases outside the gene matches. This CDR3 is built from 15 residues. Concerning this clonotype itself: The antigen remains unidentified.

The receptor comes from a male donor with early-stage non-small cell lung cancer. This rearrangement joins TRBV5-1 to TRBJ2-7; TRBD1 matches at 12 bases. The sample in question was lung tumor tissue, obtained at surgery. This CDR3 is CASRWGQGASYEQYF. Written as DNA, the CDR3 is TGCGCCAGCAGATGGGGACAGGGGGCGTCTTACGAGCAGTACTTC.